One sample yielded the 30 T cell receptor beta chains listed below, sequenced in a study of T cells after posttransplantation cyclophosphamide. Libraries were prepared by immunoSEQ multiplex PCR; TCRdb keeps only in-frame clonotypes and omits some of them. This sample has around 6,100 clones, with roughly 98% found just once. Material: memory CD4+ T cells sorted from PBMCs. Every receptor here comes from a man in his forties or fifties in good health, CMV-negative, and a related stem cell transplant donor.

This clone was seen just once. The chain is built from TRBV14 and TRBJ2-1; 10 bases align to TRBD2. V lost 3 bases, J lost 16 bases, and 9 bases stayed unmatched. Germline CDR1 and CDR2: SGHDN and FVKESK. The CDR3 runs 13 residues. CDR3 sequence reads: CASSQSSGTSVFF. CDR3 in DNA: TGTGCCAGCAGCCAGTCCTCCGGGACTAGCGTTTTCTTC.

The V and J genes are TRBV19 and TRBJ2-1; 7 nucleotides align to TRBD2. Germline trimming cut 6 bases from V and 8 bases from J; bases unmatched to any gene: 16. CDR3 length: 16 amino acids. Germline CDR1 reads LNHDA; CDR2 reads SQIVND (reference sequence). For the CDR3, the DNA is TGTGCCAGTAGCCCTGAGCGGGACGTCTATGGGGATGAGCAGTTCTTC. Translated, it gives CASSPERDVYGDEQFF.

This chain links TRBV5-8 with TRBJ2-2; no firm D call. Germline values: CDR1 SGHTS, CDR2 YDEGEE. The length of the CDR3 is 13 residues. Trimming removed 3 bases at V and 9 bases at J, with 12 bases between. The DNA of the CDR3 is TGTGCCAGCAGCTCGACGGGTTTTCGGGAGCTGTTTTTT. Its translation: CASSSTGFRELFF.

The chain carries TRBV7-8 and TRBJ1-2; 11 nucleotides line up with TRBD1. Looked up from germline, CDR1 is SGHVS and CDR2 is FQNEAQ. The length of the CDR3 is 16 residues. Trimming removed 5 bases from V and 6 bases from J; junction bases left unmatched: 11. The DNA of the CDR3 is TGTGCCAGCAGCCCCTCTGGGGACAGGGGGTTGCATGGCTACACCTTC. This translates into CASSPSGDRGLHGYTF.

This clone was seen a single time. In nucleotides, the CDR3 is TGTGCCAGCAGCCTACAGCGACAGGTTCTATACACCGGGGAGCTGTTTTTT. The encoded protein is CASSLQRQVLYTGELFF. The V gene is TRBV7-2, the J gene TRBJ2-2; maybe TRBD1 (6 bases). Germline V lookup: CDR1 SGHTA, CDR2 FQGNSA. Trimming shortened V by 5 bases and J by 3 bases, and 19 bases separated the two germline ends. The CDR3 contains 17 residues. Full variable domain (missing parts from reference TRBV7-2 and TRBJ2-2): GAGVSQSPSNKVTEKGKDVELRCDPISGHTALYWYRQSLGQGLEFLIYFQGNSAPDKSGLPSDRFSAERTGGSVSTLTIQRTQQEDSAVYLCASSLQRQVLYTGELFFGEGSRLTVL.

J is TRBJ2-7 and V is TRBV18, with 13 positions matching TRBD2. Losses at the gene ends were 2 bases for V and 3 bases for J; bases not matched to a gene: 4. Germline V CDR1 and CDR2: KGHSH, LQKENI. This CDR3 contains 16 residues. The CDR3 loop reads CASSPGTSGANYEQYF. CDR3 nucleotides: TGTGCCAGCTCACCAGGGACTAGCGGGGCCAACTACGAGCAGTACTTC. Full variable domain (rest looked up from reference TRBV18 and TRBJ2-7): NAGVMQNPRHLVRRRGQEARLRCSPMKGHSHVYWYRQLPEEGLKFMVYLQKENIIDESGMPKERFSAEFPKEGPSILRIQQVVRGDSAAYFCASSPGTSGANYEQYFGPGTRLTVT.

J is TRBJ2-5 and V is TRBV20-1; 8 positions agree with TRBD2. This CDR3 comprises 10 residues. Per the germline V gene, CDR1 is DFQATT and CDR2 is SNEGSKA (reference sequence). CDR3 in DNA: TGCAAGCCAGCGGGAGTGTCCCAGTACTTC. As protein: CKPAGVSQYF.

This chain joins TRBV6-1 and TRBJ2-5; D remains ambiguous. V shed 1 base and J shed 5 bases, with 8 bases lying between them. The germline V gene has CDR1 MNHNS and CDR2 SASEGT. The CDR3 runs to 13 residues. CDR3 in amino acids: CASSEGVLETQYF. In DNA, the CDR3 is TGTGCCAGCAGTGAAGGAGTTTTGGAGACCCAGTACTTC.

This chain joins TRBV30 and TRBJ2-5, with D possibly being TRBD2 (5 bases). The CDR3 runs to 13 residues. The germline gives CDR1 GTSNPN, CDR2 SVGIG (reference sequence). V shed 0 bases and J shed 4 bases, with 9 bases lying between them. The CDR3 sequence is CAWSVLAGETQYF. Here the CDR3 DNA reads TGTGCCTGGAGTGTACTGGCGGGAGAGACCCAGTACTTC.

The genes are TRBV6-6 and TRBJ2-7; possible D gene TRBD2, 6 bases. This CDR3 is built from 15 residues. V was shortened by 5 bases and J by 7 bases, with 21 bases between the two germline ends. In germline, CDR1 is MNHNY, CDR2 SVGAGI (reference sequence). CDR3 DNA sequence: TGTGCCAGCAGTCACCGGGACGGAGGGTCTAGGGAGCAGTACTTC. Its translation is CASSHRDGGSREQYF.

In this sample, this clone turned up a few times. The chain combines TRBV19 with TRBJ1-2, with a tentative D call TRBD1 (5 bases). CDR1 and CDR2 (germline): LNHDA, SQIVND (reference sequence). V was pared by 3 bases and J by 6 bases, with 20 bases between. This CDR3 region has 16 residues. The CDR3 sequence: CASSIQRSTGGNGYTF. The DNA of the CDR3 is TGTGCCAGTAGTATCCAACGAAGCACGGGGGGGAATGGCTACACCTTC. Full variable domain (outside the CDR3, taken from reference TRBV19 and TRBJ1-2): DGGITQSPKYLFRKEGQNVTLSCEQNLNHDAMYWYRQDPGQGLRLIYYSQIVNDFQKGDIAEGYSVSREKKESFPLTVTSAQKNPTAFYLCASSIQRSTGGNGYTFGSGTRLTVV.

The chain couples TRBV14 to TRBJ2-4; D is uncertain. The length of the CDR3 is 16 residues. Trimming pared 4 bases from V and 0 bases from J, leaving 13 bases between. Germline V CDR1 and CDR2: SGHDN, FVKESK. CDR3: CASSRSSLLAKNIQYF. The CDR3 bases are TGTGCCAGCAGCCGTTCGAGCTTACTAGCCAAAAACATTCAGTACTTC.

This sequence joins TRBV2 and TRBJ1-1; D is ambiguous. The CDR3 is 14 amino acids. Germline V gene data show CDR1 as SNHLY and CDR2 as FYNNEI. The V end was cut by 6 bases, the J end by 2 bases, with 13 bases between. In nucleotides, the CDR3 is TGTGCCAGCAGCTCCCGGGTTTTAAACACTGAAGCTTTCTTT. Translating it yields CASSSRVLNTEAFF.

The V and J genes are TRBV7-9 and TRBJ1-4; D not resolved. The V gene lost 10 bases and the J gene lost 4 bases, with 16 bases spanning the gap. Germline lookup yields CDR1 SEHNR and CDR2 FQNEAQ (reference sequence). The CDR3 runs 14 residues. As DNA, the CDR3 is TGTGCCATTCCGGGAGGAAGAAATAATGAAAAACTGTTTTTT. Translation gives CAIPGGRNNEKLFF.

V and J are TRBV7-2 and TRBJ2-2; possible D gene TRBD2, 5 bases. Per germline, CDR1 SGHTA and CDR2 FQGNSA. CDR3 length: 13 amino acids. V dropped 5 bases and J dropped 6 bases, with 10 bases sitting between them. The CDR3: CASSQGLAGELFF. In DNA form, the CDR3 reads TGTGCCAGCAGCCAAGGACTGGCCGGGGAGCTGTTTTTT. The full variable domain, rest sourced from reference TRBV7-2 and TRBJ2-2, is GAGVSQSPSNKVTEKGKDVELRCDPISGHTALYWYRQSLGQGLEFLIYFQGNSAPDKSGLPSDRFSAERTGGSVSTLTIQRTQQEDSAVYLCASSQGLAGELFFGEGSRLTVL.

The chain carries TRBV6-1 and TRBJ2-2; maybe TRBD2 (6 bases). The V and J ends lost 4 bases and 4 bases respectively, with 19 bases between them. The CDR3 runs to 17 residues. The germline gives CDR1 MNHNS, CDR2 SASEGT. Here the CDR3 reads CASSGPRGLGGTGELFF. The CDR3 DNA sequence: TGTGCCAGCAGTGGACCTAGGGGACTCGGGGGCACCGGGGAGCTGTTTTTT.

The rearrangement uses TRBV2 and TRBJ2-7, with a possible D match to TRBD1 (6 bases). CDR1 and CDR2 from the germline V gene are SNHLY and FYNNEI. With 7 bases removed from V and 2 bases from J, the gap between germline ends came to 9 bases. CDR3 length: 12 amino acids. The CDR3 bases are TGTGCCAGCACGGACAGTACCTACGAGCAGTACTTC. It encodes CASTDSTYEQYF.

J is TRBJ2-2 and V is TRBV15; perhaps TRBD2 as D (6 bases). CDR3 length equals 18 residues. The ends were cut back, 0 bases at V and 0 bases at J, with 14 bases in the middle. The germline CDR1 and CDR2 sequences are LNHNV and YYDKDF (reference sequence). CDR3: CATSRDVSGYSNTGELFF. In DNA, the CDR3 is TGTGCCACCAGCAGAGATGTTAGCGGCTACTCGAACACCGGGGAGCTGTTTTTT.

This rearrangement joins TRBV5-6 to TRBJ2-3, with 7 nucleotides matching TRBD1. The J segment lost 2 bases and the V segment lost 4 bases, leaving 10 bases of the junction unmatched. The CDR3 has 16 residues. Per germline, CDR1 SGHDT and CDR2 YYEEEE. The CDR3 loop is CASSPGDSLYTDTQYF. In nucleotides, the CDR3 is TGTGCCAGCAGCCCCGGGGACAGTCTTTACACAGATACGCAGTATTTT.

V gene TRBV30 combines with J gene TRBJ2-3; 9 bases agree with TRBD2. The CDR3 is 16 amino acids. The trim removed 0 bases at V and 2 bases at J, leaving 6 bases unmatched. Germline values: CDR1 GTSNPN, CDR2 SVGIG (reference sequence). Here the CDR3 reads CAWSVLAGGYTDTQYF. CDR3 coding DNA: TGTGCCTGGAGTGTACTGGCGGGAGGGTACACAGATACGCAGTATTTT.

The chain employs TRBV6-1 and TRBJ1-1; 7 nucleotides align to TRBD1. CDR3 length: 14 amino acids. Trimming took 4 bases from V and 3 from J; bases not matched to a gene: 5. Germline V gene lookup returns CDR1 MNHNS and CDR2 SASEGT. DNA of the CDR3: TGTGCCAGCAGTGGCAGGGGGAGATACACTGAAGCTTTCTTT. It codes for CASSGRGRYTEAFF.

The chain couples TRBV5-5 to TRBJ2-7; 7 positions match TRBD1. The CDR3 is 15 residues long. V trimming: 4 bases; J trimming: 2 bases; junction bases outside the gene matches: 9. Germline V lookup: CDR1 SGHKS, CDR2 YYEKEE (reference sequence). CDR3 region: CASSVSRGQAYEQYF. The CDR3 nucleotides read TGTGCCAGCAGCGTCTCTCGCGGACAGGCCTACGAGCAGTACTTC.

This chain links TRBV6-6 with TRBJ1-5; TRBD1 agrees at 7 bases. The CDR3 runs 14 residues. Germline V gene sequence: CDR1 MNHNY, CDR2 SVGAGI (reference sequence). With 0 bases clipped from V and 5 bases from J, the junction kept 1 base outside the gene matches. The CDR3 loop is CASSYSTGYQPQHF. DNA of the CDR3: TGTGCCAGCAGTTACTCGACAGGGTATCAGCCCCAGCATTTT.

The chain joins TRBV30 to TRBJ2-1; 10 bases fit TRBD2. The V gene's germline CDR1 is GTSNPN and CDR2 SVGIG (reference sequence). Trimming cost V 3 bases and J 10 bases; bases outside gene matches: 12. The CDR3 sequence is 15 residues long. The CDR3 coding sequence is TGTGCCTGGAGCCCCCGGACTAGCGGTTCAAGGGAGCAGTTCTTC. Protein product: CAWSPRTSGSREQFF.

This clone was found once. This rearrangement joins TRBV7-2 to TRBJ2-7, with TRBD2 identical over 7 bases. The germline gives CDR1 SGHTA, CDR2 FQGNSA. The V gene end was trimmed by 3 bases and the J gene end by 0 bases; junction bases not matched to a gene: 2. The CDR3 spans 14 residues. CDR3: CASSFRTSSYEQYF. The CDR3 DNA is TGTGCCAGCAGCTTCCGGACTAGCTCCTACGAGCAGTACTTC.

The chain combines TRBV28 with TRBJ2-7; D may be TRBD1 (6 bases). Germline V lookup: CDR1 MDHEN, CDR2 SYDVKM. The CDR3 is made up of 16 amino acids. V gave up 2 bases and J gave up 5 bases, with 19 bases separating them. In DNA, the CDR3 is TGTGCCAGCAGTTTAGGGGGAATTACAGGGACCCACGAGCAGTACTTC. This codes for CASSLGGITGTHEQYF.

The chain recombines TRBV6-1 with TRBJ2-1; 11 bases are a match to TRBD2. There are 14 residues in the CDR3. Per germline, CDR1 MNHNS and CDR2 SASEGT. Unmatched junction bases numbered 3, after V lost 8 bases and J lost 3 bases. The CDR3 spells CASGLAGRYNEQFF. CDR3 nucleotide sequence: TGTGCCAGCGGACTAGCGGGTCGCTACAATGAGCAGTTCTTC.

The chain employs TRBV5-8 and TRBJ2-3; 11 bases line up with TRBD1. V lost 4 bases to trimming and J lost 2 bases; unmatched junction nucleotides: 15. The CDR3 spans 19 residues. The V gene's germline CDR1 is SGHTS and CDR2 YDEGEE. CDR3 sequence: CASSPDRGLVSAVTDTQYF. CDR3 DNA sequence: TGTGCCAGCAGCCCGGACAGGGGGCTTGTATCAGCGGTCACAGATACGCAGTATTTT.

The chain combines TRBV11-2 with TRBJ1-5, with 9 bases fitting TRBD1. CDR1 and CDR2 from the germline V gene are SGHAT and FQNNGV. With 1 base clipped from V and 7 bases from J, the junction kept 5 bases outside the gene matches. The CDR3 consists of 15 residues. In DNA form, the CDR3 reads TGTGCCAGCAGCTTAGGCTCGGACAGGGGCCAGCCCCAGCATTTT. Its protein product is CASSLGSDRGQPQHF.

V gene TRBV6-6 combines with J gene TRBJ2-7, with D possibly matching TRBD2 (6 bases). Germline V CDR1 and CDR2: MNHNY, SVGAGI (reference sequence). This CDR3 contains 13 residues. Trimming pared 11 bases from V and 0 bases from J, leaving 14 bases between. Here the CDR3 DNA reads TGTGCCGCTCGGCGGGAAAGCTCCTACGAGCAGTACTTC. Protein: CAARRESSYEQYF.